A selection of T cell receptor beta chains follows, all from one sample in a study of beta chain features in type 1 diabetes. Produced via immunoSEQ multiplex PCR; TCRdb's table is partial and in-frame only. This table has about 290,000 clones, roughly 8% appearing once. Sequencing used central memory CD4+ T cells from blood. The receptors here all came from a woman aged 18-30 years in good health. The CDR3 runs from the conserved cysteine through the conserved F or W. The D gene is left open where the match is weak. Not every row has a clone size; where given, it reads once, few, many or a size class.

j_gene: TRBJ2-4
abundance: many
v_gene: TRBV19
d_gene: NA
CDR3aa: CASSIDAWDIQYF
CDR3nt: TGTGCCAGTAGTATAGATGCCTGGGACATTCAGTACTTC

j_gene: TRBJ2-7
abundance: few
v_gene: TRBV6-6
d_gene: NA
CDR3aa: CASSSLFGSYEQYF
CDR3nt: TGTGCCAGCAGTTCCCTCTTCGGGTCCTACGAGCAGTACTTC

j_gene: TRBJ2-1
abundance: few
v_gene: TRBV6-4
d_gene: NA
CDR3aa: CASSSNTGINEQFF
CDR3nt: TGTGCCAGCAGTTCCAACACAGGGATCAATGAGCAGTTCTTC

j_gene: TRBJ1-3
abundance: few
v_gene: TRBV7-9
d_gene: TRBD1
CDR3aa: CASRRQGHSGNTIYF
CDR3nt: TGTGCCAGCAGGCGACAGGGCCACTCTGGAAACACCATATATTTT

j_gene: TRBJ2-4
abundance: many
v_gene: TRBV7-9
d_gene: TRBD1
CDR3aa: CASSPGTGGKNIQYF
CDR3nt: TGTGCCAGCAGCCCAGGGACAGGAGGCAAAAACATTCAGTACTTC

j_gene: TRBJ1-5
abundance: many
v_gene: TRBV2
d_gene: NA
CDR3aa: CASSVSTAGVSNQPQHF
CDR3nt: TGTGCCAGCAGTGTGTCTACGGCCGGGGTGAGCAATCAGCCCCAGCATTTT

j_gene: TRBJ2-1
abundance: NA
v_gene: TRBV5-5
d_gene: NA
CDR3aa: CASSVAAYNEQFF
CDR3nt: TGTGCCAGCAGCGTAGCAGCCTACAATGAGCAGTTCTTC

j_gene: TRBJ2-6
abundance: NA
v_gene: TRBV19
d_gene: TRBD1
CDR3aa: CASAAGTGDPGANVLTF
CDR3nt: TGTGCCAGTGCTGCCGGGACAGGGGATCCTGGGGCCAACGTCCTGACTTTC

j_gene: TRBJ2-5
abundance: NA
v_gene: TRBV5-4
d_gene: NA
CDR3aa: CASSLPTGQETQYF
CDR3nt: TGTGCCAGCAGCTTGCCTACCGGACAAGAGACCCAGTACTTC

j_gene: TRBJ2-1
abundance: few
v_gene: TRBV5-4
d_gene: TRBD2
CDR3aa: CASSQRTAGDDINNEQFF
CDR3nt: TGTGCCAGCAGCCAGAGAACAGCGGGAGATGATATTAACAATGAGCAGTTCTTC

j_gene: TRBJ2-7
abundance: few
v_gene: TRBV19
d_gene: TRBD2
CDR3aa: CATGGRGMGSYEQYF
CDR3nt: TGTGCCACCGGAGGGAGGGGAATGGGATCCTACGAGCAGTACTTC

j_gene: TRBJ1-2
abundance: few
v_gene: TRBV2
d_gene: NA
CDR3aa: CASTSGGRSGYTF
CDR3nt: TGTGCCAGCACCTCTGGGGGGAGGAGTGGCTACACCTTC

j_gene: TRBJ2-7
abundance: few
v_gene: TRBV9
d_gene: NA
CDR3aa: CASSVDSSYEQYF
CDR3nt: TGTGCCAGCAGCGTAGACAGTTCCTACGAGCAGTACTTC

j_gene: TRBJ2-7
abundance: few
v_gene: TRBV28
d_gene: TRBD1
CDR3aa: CASSRGQGITSYEQYF
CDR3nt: TGTGCCAGCAGTCGCGGACAGGGGATCACCTCCTACGAGCAGTACTTC

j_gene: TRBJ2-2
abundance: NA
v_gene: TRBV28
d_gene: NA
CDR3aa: CASSLGVPGELFF
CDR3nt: TGTGCCAGCAGTTTAGGGGTCCCCGGGGAGCTGTTTTTT

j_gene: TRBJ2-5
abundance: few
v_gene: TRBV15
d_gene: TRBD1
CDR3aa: CATSTPRDRVQETQYF
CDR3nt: TGTGCCACCAGCACCCCCCGGGACAGGGTCCAAGAGACCCAGTACTTC

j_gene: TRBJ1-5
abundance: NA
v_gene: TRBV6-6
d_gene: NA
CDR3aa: CASSYVDQPQHF
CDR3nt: TGTGCCAGCAGTTACGTGGACCAGCCCCAGCATTTT

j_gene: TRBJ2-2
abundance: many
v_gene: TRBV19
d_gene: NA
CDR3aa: CASSRAGAITGELFF
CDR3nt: TGTGCCAGTAGTAGAGCCGGGGCGATCACCGGGGAGCTGTTTTTT

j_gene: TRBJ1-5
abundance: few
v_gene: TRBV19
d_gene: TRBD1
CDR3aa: CASSNSGTEGQPQHF
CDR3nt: TGTGCCAGTTCCAATTCCGGGACAGAGGGTCAGCCCCAGCATTTT

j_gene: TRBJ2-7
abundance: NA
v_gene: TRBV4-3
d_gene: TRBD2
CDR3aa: CASSRNSGDYEQYF
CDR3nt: TGCGCCAGCAGCAGGAATAGCGGGGACTACGAGCAGTACTTC

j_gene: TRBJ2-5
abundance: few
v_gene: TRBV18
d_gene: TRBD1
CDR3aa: CASSPSRGTGFQETQYF
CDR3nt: TGTGCCAGCTCACCATCACGCGGGACAGGGTTTCAAGAGACCCAGTACTTC

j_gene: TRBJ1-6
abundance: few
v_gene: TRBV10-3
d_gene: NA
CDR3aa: CAISQYNSPLHF
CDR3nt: TGTGCCATCAGCCAATATAATTCACCCCTCCACTTT

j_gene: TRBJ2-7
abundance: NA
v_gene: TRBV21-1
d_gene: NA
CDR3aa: CASSKALWRGGEQYF
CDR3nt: TGTGCCAGCAGCAAAGCGCTTTGGAGGGGTGGCGAGCAGTACTTC

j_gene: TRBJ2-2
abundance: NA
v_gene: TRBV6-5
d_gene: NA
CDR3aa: CASSLLGGAPGELFF
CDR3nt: TGTGCCAGCAGTTTGCTTGGAGGGGCCCCCGGGGAGCTGTTTTTT

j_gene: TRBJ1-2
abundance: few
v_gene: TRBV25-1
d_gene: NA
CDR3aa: CASSELAETNYGYTF
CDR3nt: TGTGCCAGCAGTGAATTGGCAGAAACTAACTATGGCTACACCTTC

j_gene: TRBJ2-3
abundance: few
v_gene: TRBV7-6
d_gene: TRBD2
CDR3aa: CASSLLASGGTSTDTQYF
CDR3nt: TGTGCCAGCAGCTTATTGGCTAGCGGGGGGACTAGCACAGATACGCAGTATTTT

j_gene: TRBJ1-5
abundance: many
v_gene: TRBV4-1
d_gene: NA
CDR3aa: CASSQVSAAGSPQHF
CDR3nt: TGCGCCAGCAGCCAAGTATCGGCCGCAGGTTCGCCCCAGCATTTT

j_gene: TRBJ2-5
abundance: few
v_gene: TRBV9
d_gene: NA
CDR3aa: CASSVGGDQETQYF
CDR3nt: TGTGCCAGCAGCGTAGGGGGGGACCAAGAGACCCAGTACTTC

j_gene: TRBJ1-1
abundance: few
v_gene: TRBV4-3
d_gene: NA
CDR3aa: CASSQDTSNTEAFF
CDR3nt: TGCGCCAGCAGCCAAGACACCTCTAACACTGAAGCTTTCTTT

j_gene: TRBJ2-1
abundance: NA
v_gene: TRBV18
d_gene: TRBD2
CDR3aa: CASSPGLAGMNEQFF
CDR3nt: TGTGCCAGCTCACCTGGACTAGCGGGTATGAATGAGCAGTTCTTC

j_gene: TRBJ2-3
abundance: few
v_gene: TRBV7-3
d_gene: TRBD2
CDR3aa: CASSTGTSGGADTQYF
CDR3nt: TGTGCCAGCAGCACCGGGACTAGCGGGGGGGCAGATACGCAGTATTTT

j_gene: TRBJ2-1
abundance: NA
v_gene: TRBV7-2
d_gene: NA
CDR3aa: CASCVSIGEDEQFF
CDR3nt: TGTGCCAGTTGTGTTTCGATCGGGGAAGATGAGCAGTTCTTC

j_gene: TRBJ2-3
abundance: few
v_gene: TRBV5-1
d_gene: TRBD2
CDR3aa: CASSTGLAGADTQYF
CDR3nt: TGCGCCAGCAGCACGGGACTAGCGGGAGCAGATACGCAGTATTTT

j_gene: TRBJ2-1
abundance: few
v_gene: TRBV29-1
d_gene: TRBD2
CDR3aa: CSVAVGGDYNEQFF
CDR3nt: TGCAGCGTGGCCGTGGGGGGGGACTACAATGAGCAGTTCTTC

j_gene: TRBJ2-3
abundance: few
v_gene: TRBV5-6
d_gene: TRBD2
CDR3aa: CASSLSPAGWADTQYF
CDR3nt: TGTGCCAGCAGCTTGAGTCCAGCGGGGTGGGCTGATACGCAGTATTTT

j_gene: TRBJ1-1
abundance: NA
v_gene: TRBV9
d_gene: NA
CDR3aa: CASSGTAQGDTEAFF
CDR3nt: TGTGCCAGCAGCGGGACAGCCCAAGGAGACACTGAAGCTTTCTTT

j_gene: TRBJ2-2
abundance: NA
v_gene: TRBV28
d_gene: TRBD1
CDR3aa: CASRPSTGTAETGELFF
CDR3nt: TGTGCCAGCAGACCGTCAACCGGGACAGCCGAAACCGGGGAGCTGTTTTTT

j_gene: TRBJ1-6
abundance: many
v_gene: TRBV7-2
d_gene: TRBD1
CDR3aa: CASSLDRGSPLHF
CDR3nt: TGTGCCAGCAGCCTGGACAGGGGTTCACCCCTCCACTTT

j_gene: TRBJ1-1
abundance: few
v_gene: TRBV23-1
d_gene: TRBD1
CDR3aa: CASSQSPDLRDRDSSLVNTEAFF
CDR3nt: TGCGCCAGCAGTCAATCGCCCGATTTGAGGGACAGGGACTCGTCCCTGGTGAACACTGAAGCTTTCTTT

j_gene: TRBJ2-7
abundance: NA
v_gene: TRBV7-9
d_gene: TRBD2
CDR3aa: CASSTPRTSGRALEQYF
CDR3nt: TGTGCCAGCAGCACGCCCCGGACTAGCGGGAGGGCCCTCGAGCAGTACTTC

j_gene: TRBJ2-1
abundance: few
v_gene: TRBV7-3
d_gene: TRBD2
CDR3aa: CASSPGGAATYNEQFF
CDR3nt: TGTGCCAGCAGCCCGGGAGGGGCGGCAACCTACAATGAGCAGTTCTTC

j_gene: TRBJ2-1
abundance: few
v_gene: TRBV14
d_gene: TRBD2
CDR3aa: CASSLASGYNEQFF
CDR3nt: TGTGCCAGCAGCCTGGCTAGCGGCTACAATGAGCAGTTCTTC

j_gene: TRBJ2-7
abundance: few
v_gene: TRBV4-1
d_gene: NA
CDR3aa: CASSHLGISTDYQVEQYF
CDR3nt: TGCGCCAGCAGCCACCTAGGCATCTCGACAGACTATCAGGTGGAGCAGTACTTC

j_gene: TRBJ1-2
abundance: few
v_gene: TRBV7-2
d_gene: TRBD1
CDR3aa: CASSLGGQGANYGYTF
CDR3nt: TGTGCCAGCAGCTTAGGCGGACAGGGGGCTAACTATGGCTACACCTTC

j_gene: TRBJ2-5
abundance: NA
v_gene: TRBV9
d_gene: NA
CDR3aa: CASSPFVGAETQYF
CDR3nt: TGTGCCAGCAGCCCCTTCGTGGGGGCTGAGACCCAGTACTTC

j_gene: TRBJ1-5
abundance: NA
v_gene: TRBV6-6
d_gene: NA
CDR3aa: CASSLQGQPQHF
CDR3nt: TGTGCCAGCAGCTTGCAGGGCCAGCCCCAGCATTTT

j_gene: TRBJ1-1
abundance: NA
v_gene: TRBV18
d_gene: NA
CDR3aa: CASSWTVNTEAFF
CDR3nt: TGTGCCAGCTCATGGACAGTGAACACTGAAGCTTTCTTT

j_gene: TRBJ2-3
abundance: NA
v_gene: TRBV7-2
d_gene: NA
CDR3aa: CASKFGGGTDTQYF
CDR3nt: TGTGCCAGCAAATTCGGGGGAGGCACAGATACGCAGTATTTT

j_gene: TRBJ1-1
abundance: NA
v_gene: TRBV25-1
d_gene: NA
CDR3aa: CACSDSQQGRGPAFF
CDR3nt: TGTGCCTGCAGTGACTCCCAACAGGGAAGAGGGCCAGCTTTCTTT

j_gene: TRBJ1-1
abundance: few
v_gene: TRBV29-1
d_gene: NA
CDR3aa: CSAGTWGAGAFF
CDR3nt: TGCAGCGCTGGGACGTGGGGAGCGGGAGCTTTCTTT

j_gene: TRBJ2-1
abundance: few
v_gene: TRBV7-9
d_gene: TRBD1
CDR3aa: CASSESDRGRQFF
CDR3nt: TGTGCCAGCAGCGAATCAGACAGGGGGAGGCAGTTCTTC

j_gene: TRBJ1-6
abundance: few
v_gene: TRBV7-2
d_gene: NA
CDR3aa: CASSAYGRRNSPLHF
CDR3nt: TGTGCCAGCAGCGCATACGGACGGAGAAATTCACCCCTCCACTTT